This T cell receptor beta chain is drawn from a study of STAT5B mutations in CD4+ large granular lymphocyte leukemia. A remark on this clone: Antigen: not known.

Controls came from buffy coats of healthy blood donors. Here immunoSEQ multiplex PCR was the method, and the copy in TCRdb shows in-frame clones only, minus some. The table lists about 33,000 clones, 75% to 85% of them singletons. Study-wide results and caveats: Compared with healthy controls (2/35), patient top clones favored TRBV06 (8/27). Patient CD4-sorted repertoires looked more clonal than healthy CD4+ repertoires, even without putative leukemic clones.

Germline V gives CDR1 SNHLY, CDR2 FYNNEI. The CDR3 spans 15 residues. With 6 bases clipped from V and 7 bases from J, the junction kept 11 bases outside the gene matches. The V and J genes are TRBV2 and TRBJ2-1, with 8 bases fitting TRBD1. The TCR comes from a human donor in good health. Sequences were obtained from CD4+ T cells from blood buffy coats. CDR3: CASSAGQVETNEQFF. DNA for the CDR3: TGTGCCAGCAGCGCGGGACAGGTTGAGACAAATGAGCAGTTCTTC.